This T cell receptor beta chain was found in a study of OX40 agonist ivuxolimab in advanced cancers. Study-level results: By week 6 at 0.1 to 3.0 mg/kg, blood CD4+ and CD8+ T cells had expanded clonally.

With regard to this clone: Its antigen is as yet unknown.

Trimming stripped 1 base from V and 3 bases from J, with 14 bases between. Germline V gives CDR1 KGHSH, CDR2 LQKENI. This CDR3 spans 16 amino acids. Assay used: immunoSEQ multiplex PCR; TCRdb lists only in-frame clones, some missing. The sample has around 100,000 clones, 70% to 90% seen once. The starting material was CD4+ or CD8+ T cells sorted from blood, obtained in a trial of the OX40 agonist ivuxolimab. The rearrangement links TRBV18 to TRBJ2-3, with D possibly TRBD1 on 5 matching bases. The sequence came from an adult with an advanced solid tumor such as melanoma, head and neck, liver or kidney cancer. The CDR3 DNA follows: TGTGCCAGCTCACCACTCCAGGGTGGCAGGACAGATACGCAGTATTTT. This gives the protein CASSPLQGGRTDTQYF. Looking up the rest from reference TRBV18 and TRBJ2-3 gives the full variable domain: NAGVMQNPRHLVRRRGQEARLRCSPMKGHSHVYWYRQLPEEGLKFMVYLQKENIIDESGMPKERFSAEFPKEGPSILRIQQVVRGDSAAYFCASSPLQGGRTDTQYFGPGTRLTVL.